The rows below give T cell receptor beta chains drawn from one sample of a study of T cells in Graves' hyperthyroidism and ophthalmopathy. TCRdb passed the multiplex PCR reads through MiXCR, listing each CDR3 protein once. The table shows 550,000 to 600,000 distinct CDR3 sequences, with under 60% occurring only once. The sequencing input was peripheral blood or thyroid tissue (not recorded which). Receptors were obtained from an adult woman with Graves' disease, either hyperthyroidism or ophthalmopathy (not recorded which). CDR3s include the opening cysteine and the closing phenylalanine or tryptophan. A D gene is named only where the DNA matches it firmly. Only part of the rows carry a size: once, few, many, or a class if the clone is expanded.

j_call: TRBJ2-5
d_call: TRBD2
clone_size: -
v_call: TRBV2
cdr3_length: 19
cdr3_nt: TGTGCCAGCAGTCCCGCCCTCGTGACTAGCGGTGGATCTCGAGAGACCCAGTACTTC
cdr3_aa: CASSPALVTSGGSRETQYF

j_call: TRBJ2-2
d_call: -
clone_size: once
v_call: TRBV7-9
cdr3_length: 14
cdr3_nt: TGTGCCAGCAGCTTAACCCACAGCACCGGGGAGCTGTTTTTT
cdr3_aa: CASSLTHSTGELFF

j_call: TRBJ1-1
d_call: -
clone_size: many
v_call: TRBV5-1
cdr3_length: 15
cdr3_nt: TGCGCCAGCAGCTGGGGGGACCTGGGGGTGACTGAAGCTTTCTTT
cdr3_aa: CASSWGDLGVTEAFF

j_call: TRBJ2-5
d_call: TRBD1
clone_size: many
v_call: TRBV6-1
cdr3_length: 16
cdr3_nt: TGTGCCAGCAGTGAAGCAGGGACAGGGCTCGGGGAGACCCAGTACTTC
cdr3_aa: CASSEAGTGLGETQYF

j_call: TRBJ1-1
d_call: -
clone_size: once
v_call: TRBV10-2
cdr3_length: 15
cdr3_nt: TGCGCCAGCAGTGAGCCCCGGACTCGATACACTGAAGCTTTCTTT
cdr3_aa: CASSEPRTRYTEAFF

j_call: TRBJ1-6
d_call: TRBD1
clone_size: -
v_call: TRBV10-3
cdr3_length: 15
cdr3_nt: TGTGCCATCAGTCCGGGACAGGACCACCTTTCACCCCTCCACTTT
cdr3_aa: CAISPGQDHLSPLHF

j_call: TRBJ1-2
d_call: -
clone_size: -
v_call: TRBV7-6
cdr3_length: 15
cdr3_nt: TGTGCCAGCAGCTTAGGCGGGGGTCCGGGCTATGGCTACACCTTC
cdr3_aa: CASSLGGGPGYGYTF

j_call: TRBJ2-1
d_call: TRBD1
clone_size: many
v_call: TRBV11-3
cdr3_length: 15
cdr3_nt: TGTGCCAGCAGCTGGACAGGGGCCTCCTACAATGAGCAGTTCTTC
cdr3_aa: CASSWTGASYNEQFF

j_call: TRBJ2-5
d_call: -
clone_size: many
v_call: TRBV12-3/TRBV12-4
cdr3_length: 14
cdr3_nt: TGTGCCAGCAGTTTGGATGCGTACCAAGAGACCCAGTACTTC
cdr3_aa: CASSLDAYQETQYF

j_call: TRBJ1-1
d_call: -
clone_size: -
v_call: TRBV15
cdr3_length: 14
cdr3_nt: TGTGCCACCAGCAGCGACCCCACGAACACTGAAGCTTTCTTT
cdr3_aa: CATSSDPTNTEAFF

j_call: TRBJ2-5
d_call: -
clone_size: many
v_call: TRBV20-1
cdr3_length: 13
cdr3_nt: TGCAGTGCTAGACACAGGACCTGGGAGACCCAGTACTTC
cdr3_aa: CSARHRTWETQYF

j_call: TRBJ2-7
d_call: -
clone_size: few
v_call: TRBV7-9
cdr3_length: 13
cdr3_nt: TGTGCCCCCCGGGAGGACAGGGTAGACGAGCAGTACTTC
cdr3_aa: CAPREDRVDEQYF

j_call: TRBJ2-5
d_call: -
clone_size: -
v_call: TRBV2
cdr3_length: 12
cdr3_nt: TGTGCCAGCAGTTACAAGGTGGAGACCCAGTACTTC
cdr3_aa: CASSYKVETQYF

j_call: TRBJ1-5
d_call: -
clone_size: -
v_call: TRBV2
cdr3_length: 11
cdr3_nt: TGTGCCAGCAGTGTCCAAGAGACCCAGCATTTT
cdr3_aa: CASSVQETQHF

j_call: TRBJ2-7
d_call: -
clone_size: many
v_call: TRBV5-1
cdr3_length: 14
cdr3_nt: TGCGCCAGCAGCTTGTATATGGGGAGCTACGAGCAGTACTTC
cdr3_aa: CASSLYMGSYEQYF

j_call: TRBJ2-5
d_call: -
clone_size: -
v_call: TRBV5-1
cdr3_length: 13
cdr3_nt: TGCGCCAGCAGCTTCGGTGACGGGGAGACCCAGTACTTC
cdr3_aa: CASSFGDGETQYF

j_call: TRBJ1-1
d_call: -
clone_size: many
v_call: TRBV12-5
cdr3_length: 12
cdr3_nt: TGTGCTAGTGGGAATGACGCAGCTGAGGCTTTCTTT
cdr3_aa: CASGNDAAEAFF

j_call: TRBJ1-5
d_call: -
clone_size: many
v_call: TRBV28
cdr3_length: 13
cdr3_nt: TGTGCCAGCGCCGCATGGGGCAATCAGCCCCAGCATTTT
cdr3_aa: CASAAWGNQPQHF

j_call: TRBJ2-6
d_call: -
clone_size: many
v_call: TRBV5-6
cdr3_length: 14
cdr3_nt: TGTGCCAGCACCCTGGCGGGCAGCCTCAACGTCCTGACTTTC
cdr3_aa: CASTLAGSLNVLTF

j_call: TRBJ2-2
d_call: TRBD2
clone_size: -
v_call: TRBV7-9
cdr3_length: 16
cdr3_nt: TGTGCCAGCAGCCAGGGACTAGCGGGGGTCGTCGGGGAGCTGTTTTTT
cdr3_aa: CASSQGLAGVVGELFF

j_call: TRBJ2-7
d_call: TRBD1
clone_size: -
v_call: TRBV7-8
cdr3_length: 16
cdr3_nt: TGTGCCAGCAGGTCTGGGACAGGGGGTGATCAGCCCCAGCAGTACTTC
cdr3_aa: CASRSGTGGDQPQQYF

j_call: TRBJ1-2
d_call: -
clone_size: many
v_call: TRBV6-5
cdr3_length: 13
cdr3_nt: TGTGCCAGCAGTTTTCTGACAGTCGGAGGCTACACCTTC
cdr3_aa: CASSFLTVGGYTF

j_call: TRBJ2-7
d_call: -
clone_size: few
v_call: TRBV10-3
cdr3_length: 13
cdr3_nt: TGTGCCATCAGTGATCCAGGGGCTGACGAGCAGTACTTC
cdr3_aa: CAISDPGADEQYF

j_call: TRBJ2-1
d_call: -
clone_size: -
v_call: TRBV4-2
cdr3_length: 15
cdr3_nt: TGTGCCAGCAGCCAAGAACCGATAGGAAACAATGAGCAGTTCTTC
cdr3_aa: CASSQEPIGNNEQFF

j_call: TRBJ2-2
d_call: -
clone_size: -
v_call: TRBV7-2
cdr3_length: 13
cdr3_nt: TGTGCCAGCAGCCGCGCATTAGGGGGGGAGCTGTTTTTT
cdr3_aa: CASSRALGGELFF

j_call: TRBJ2-7
d_call: TRBD1
clone_size: many
v_call: TRBV7-2
cdr3_length: 15
cdr3_nt: TGTGCCAGCAGCTTAGGCAGGGGGCGGTTCTACGAGCAGTACTTC
cdr3_aa: CASSLGRGRFYEQYF

j_call: TRBJ2-5
d_call: -
clone_size: many
v_call: TRBV20-1
cdr3_length: 16
cdr3_nt: TGCAGTGCTAGAGATCAAATTCGGACAATCCAAGAGACCCAGTACTTC
cdr3_aa: CSARDQIRTIQETQYF

j_call: TRBJ1-2
d_call: -
clone_size: once
v_call: TRBV5-1
cdr3_length: 13
cdr3_nt: TGCGCCAGCAGCTTGTTAGGGTACTATGGCTACACCTTC
cdr3_aa: CASSLLGYYGYTF

j_call: TRBJ2-5
d_call: -
clone_size: many
v_call: TRBV7-2
cdr3_length: 12
cdr3_nt: TGTGCCAGCAGCTTTAACAGTGAGACCCAGTACTTC
cdr3_aa: CASSFNSETQYF

j_call: TRBJ1-6
d_call: -
clone_size: -
v_call: TRBV2
cdr3_length: 13
cdr3_nt: TGTGCCAGCAGTGACGGCGGGACTTCACCCCTCCACTTT
cdr3_aa: CASSDGGTSPLHF

j_call: TRBJ1-1
d_call: -
clone_size: many
v_call: TRBV6-5
cdr3_length: 13
cdr3_nt: TGTGCCAGCGACGGGGGGCTGGGGACTGAAGCTTTCTTT
cdr3_aa: CASDGGLGTEAFF

j_call: TRBJ2-1
d_call: TRBD2
clone_size: -
v_call: TRBV24-1
cdr3_length: 14
cdr3_nt: TGTGCCACCAGTCTCGGGAGGCGGCACAATGAGCAGTTCTTC
cdr3_aa: CATSLGRRHNEQFF

j_call: TRBJ1-1
d_call: -
clone_size: -
v_call: TRBV5-1
cdr3_length: 15
cdr3_nt: TGCGCCAGCAGCTTGGGACCAACAGGCGACACTGAAGCTTTCTTT
cdr3_aa: CASSLGPTGDTEAFF

j_call: TRBJ2-7
d_call: -
clone_size: -
v_call: TRBV19
cdr3_length: 11
cdr3_nt: TGTGCCAGTAGTGATGGGGTCGAGCAGTACTTC
cdr3_aa: CASSDGVEQYF

j_call: TRBJ1-4
d_call: -
clone_size: -
v_call: TRBV7-3
cdr3_length: 15
cdr3_nt: TGTGCCAGCAGCTCCCGGGGCAGACGGAATGAAAAACTGTTTTTT
cdr3_aa: CASSSRGRRNEKLFF

j_call: TRBJ2-2
d_call: TRBD1
clone_size: few
v_call: TRBV2
cdr3_length: 16
cdr3_nt: TGTGCCAGCAGTTCAACCGGGACAGGGCCGACCGGGGAGCTGTTTTTT
cdr3_aa: CASSSTGTGPTGELFF

j_call: TRBJ1-2
d_call: -
clone_size: -
v_call: TRBV14
cdr3_length: 14
cdr3_nt: TGTGCCAGCAGCTTCCCGGGACTTCAATATGGCTACACCTTC
cdr3_aa: CASSFPGLQYGYTF

j_call: TRBJ2-5
d_call: -
clone_size: -
v_call: TRBV15
cdr3_length: 13
cdr3_nt: TGTGCCACCAGCAGATCAGGCCAAGAGACCCAGTACTTT
cdr3_aa: CATSRSGQETQYF

j_call: TRBJ2-5
d_call: -
clone_size: -
v_call: TRBV14
cdr3_length: 15
cdr3_nt: TGTGCCAGCAGCCAAGCAGGGGTCATCCAAGAGACCCAGTACTTC
cdr3_aa: CASSQAGVIQETQYF

j_call: TRBJ1-1
d_call: -
clone_size: -
v_call: TRBV5-1
cdr3_length: 14
cdr3_nt: TGCGCCAGCAGCTTAGGACAGCTGAACGCTGAAGCTTTCTTT
cdr3_aa: CASSLGQLNAEAFF

j_call: TRBJ2-7
d_call: TRBD1
clone_size: once
v_call: TRBV20-1
cdr3_length: 14
cdr3_nt: TGCAGTGCTTCGGGACAGCTGACTTGGAGTGGGCAGTACTTC
cdr3_aa: CSASGQLTWSGQYF

j_call: TRBJ2-6
d_call: -
clone_size: -
v_call: TRBV20-1
cdr3_length: 13
cdr3_nt: TGCAGTGCTAGAGAAGATGGGGCCAACGTCCTGACTTTC
cdr3_aa: CSAREDGANVLTF

j_call: TRBJ1-1
d_call: TRBD1
clone_size: many
v_call: TRBV6-6
cdr3_length: 15
cdr3_nt: TGTGCCAGCAGGGGACAGGGTAGAGATAACACTGAAGCTTTCTTT
cdr3_aa: CASRGQGRDNTEAFF

j_call: TRBJ1-5
d_call: -
clone_size: many
v_call: TRBV6-1
cdr3_length: 19
cdr3_nt: TGTGCCAGCAGCGGCAACTCCGGACGTTGGCTTATTGGCAATCAGCCCCAGCATTTT
cdr3_aa: CASSGNSGRWLIGNQPQHF

j_call: TRBJ1-6
d_call: -
clone_size: few
v_call: TRBV10-2
cdr3_length: 14
cdr3_nt: TGCGCCAGCGGGCAGGGTCTGAGGAATTCACCCCTCCACTTT
cdr3_aa: CASGQGLRNSPLHF

j_call: TRBJ2-5
d_call: TRBD1
clone_size: many
v_call: TRBV11-2
cdr3_length: 15
cdr3_nt: TGTGCCAGCAGCTTAGGGGACAGGGGCTGGGAGACCCAGTACTTC
cdr3_aa: CASSLGDRGWETQYF

j_call: TRBJ2-6
d_call: -
clone_size: -
v_call: TRBV11-2
cdr3_length: 15
cdr3_nt: TGTGCCAGCAGGGGAGTTCGCTCTGGGGCCAACGTCCTGACTTTC
cdr3_aa: CASRGVRSGANVLTF

j_call: TRBJ2-5
d_call: -
clone_size: -
v_call: TRBV9
cdr3_length: 15
cdr3_nt: TGTGCCAGCAGCGTATCCCGAGGAGGGCTGGAGACCCAGTACTTC
cdr3_aa: CASSVSRGGLETQYF